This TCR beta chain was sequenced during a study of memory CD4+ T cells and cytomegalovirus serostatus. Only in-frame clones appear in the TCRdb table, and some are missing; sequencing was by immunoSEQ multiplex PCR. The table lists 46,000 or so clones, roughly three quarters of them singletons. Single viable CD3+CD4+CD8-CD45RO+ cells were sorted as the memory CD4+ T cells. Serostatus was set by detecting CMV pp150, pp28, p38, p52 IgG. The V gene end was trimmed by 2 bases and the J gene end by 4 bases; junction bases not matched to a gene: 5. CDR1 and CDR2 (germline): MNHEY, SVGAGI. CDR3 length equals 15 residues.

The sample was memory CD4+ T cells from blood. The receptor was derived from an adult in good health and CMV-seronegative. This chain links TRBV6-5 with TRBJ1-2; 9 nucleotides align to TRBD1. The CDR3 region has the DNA TGTGCCAGCAGTTACCCAACAGGGGGCGTCTATGGCTACACCTTC. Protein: CASSYPTGGVYGYTF.